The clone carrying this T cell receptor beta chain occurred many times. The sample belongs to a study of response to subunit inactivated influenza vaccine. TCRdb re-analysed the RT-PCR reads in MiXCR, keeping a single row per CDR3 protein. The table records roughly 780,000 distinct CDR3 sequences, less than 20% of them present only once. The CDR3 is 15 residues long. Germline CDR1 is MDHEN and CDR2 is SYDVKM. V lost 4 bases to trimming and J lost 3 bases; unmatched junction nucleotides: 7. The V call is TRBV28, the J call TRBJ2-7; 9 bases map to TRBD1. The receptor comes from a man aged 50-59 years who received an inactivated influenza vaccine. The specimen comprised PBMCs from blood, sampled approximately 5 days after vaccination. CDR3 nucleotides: TGTGCCAGCAGTTCCCGGGGGACAGGGAACTACGAGCAGTACTTC. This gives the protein CASSSRGTGNYEQYF.